This is a list of T cell receptor beta chains from one sample in a study of shared clonotypes between healthy human individuals. Sequenced by immunoSEQ multiplex PCR; TCRdb stores in-frame clones only, minus some. The data hold about 2 million clones, with around 96% observed a single time. The sequencing sample was made of naive CD8+ T cells sorted from blood. The receptors originated from a man aged 18 to 30 in good health. CDR3s include the opening cysteine and the closing phenylalanine or tryptophan. Fields, in order: J gene, V gene, D gene, clone size, CDR3 protein, CDR3 DNA. D genes are given only for firm matches. The size field is filled for only some rows; it gives once, few, many or a size class.

J gene: TRBJ2-1; V gene: TRBV6-4; D gene: TRBD2; clone size: NA; CDR3 protein: CASSETSAPLIGRFF; CDR3 DNA: TGTGCCAGCAGTGAAACTAGCGCCCCGCTCATCGGGAGGTTCTTC
J gene: TRBJ2-7; V gene: TRBV27; D gene: NA; clone size: once; CDR3 protein: CASSLLGAGYEQYF; CDR3 DNA: TGTGCCAGCAGTTTATTGGGGGCAGGGTACGAGCAGTACTTC
J gene: TRBJ2-3; V gene: TRBV25-1; D gene: NA; clone size: NA; CDR3 protein: CASSPPRGDTQYF; CDR3 DNA: TGTGCCAGCAGCCCTCCTCGCGGAGATACGCAGTATTTT
J gene: TRBJ2-7; V gene: TRBV19; D gene: NA; clone size: NA; CDR3 protein: CASSVSPEGGEQYF; CDR3 DNA: TGTGCCAGTAGTGTCAGCCCCGAGGGAGGCGAGCAGTACTTC
J gene: TRBJ2-3; V gene: TRBV27; D gene: NA; clone size: NA; CDR3 protein: CASSSNTMLTDTQYF; CDR3 DNA: TGTGCCAGCAGTTCAAACACTATGCTCACAGATACGCAGTATTTT
J gene: TRBJ1-1; V gene: TRBV5-4; D gene: TRBD1; clone size: NA; CDR3 protein: CASSSETGVWEAFF; CDR3 DNA: TGTGCCAGCAGCTCCGAGACAGGGGTTTGGGAAGCTTTCTTT
J gene: TRBJ2-1; V gene: TRBV28; D gene: TRBD2; clone size: NA; CDR3 protein: CASSTRERGAPYNEQFF; CDR3 DNA: TGTGCCAGCAGTACCCGAGAGCGGGGGGCCCCTTACAATGAGCAGTTCTTC
J gene: TRBJ2-2; V gene: TRBV7-9; D gene: NA; clone size: NA; CDR3 protein: CASSFSGYPNTGELFF; CDR3 DNA: TGTGCCAGCAGCTTCTCCGGGTATCCGAACACCGGGGAGCTGTTTTTT
J gene: TRBJ2-1; V gene: TRBV7-2; D gene: TRBD1; clone size: NA; CDR3 protein: CASSLLQGAIGNEQFF; CDR3 DNA: TGTGCCAGCAGCTTACTACAGGGGGCAATTGGTAATGAGCAGTTCTTC
J gene: TRBJ2-7; V gene: TRBV5-1; D gene: NA; clone size: NA; CDR3 protein: CASSALPSSVYEQYF; CDR3 DNA: TGCGCCAGCAGCGCCCTCCCCAGTAGCGTCTACGAGCAGTACTTC
J gene: TRBJ2-7; V gene: TRBV7-8; D gene: TRBD2; clone size: NA; CDR3 protein: CASSPVVLAGGYEQYF; CDR3 DNA: TGTGCCAGCAGCCCAGTGGTGTTAGCGGGAGGGTACGAGCAGTACTTC
J gene: TRBJ2-7; V gene: TRBV11-2; D gene: TRBD2; clone size: NA; CDR3 protein: CASSLRLAGGEQYF; CDR3 DNA: TGTGCCAGCAGCTTACGCCTAGCGGGAGGCGAGCAGTACTTC
J gene: TRBJ1-6; V gene: TRBV5-6; D gene: NA; clone size: NA; CDR3 protein: CASSLMGGNSPLHF; CDR3 DNA: TGTGCCAGCAGCCTAATGGGGGGCAATTCACCCCTCCACTTT
J gene: TRBJ2-7; V gene: TRBV19; D gene: NA; clone size: NA; CDR3 protein: CASSIVSSYEQYF; CDR3 DNA: TGTGCCAGTAGTATAGTCAGTTCCTACGAGCAGTACTTC
J gene: TRBJ2-7; V gene: TRBV7-2; D gene: NA; clone size: NA; CDR3 protein: CASSFRSGLTYEQYF; CDR3 DNA: TGTGCCAGCAGCTTCCGAAGCGGTTTAACCTACGAGCAGTACTTC
J gene: TRBJ2-2; V gene: TRBV13; D gene: TRBD1; clone size: NA; CDR3 protein: CASSLGPWGAGGTGELFF; CDR3 DNA: TGTGCCAGCAGCTTAGGCCCCTGGGGAGCAGGGGGCACCGGGGAGCTGTTTTTT
J gene: TRBJ1-6; V gene: TRBV27; D gene: NA; clone size: NA; CDR3 protein: CASSSNSPLHF; CDR3 DNA: TGTGCCAGCAGTTCCAATTCACCCCTCCACTTT
J gene: TRBJ1-1; V gene: TRBV27; D gene: TRBD1; clone size: NA; CDR3 protein: CASSPGTGYMNTEAFF; CDR3 DNA: TGTGCCAGCAGTCCAGGGACAGGGTATATGAACACTGAAGCTTTCTTT
J gene: TRBJ2-7; V gene: TRBV28; D gene: NA; clone size: NA; CDR3 protein: CASSSPPRGSEQYF; CDR3 DNA: TGTGCCAGCAGTTCCCCTCCCAGGGGAAGCGAGCAGTACTTC
J gene: TRBJ1-2; V gene: TRBV9; D gene: NA; clone size: NA; CDR3 protein: CASSVGPETGYGYTF; CDR3 DNA: TGTGCCAGCAGCGTAGGCCCCGAGACCGGCTATGGCTACACCTTC
J gene: TRBJ1-2; V gene: TRBV7-9; D gene: NA; clone size: NA; CDR3 protein: CASSPRSGYGYTF; CDR3 DNA: TGTGCCAGCAGCCCGCGGTCGGGGTATGGCTACACCTTC
J gene: TRBJ2-7; V gene: TRBV29-1; D gene: NA; clone size: NA; CDR3 protein: CSANTGDEQYF; CDR3 DNA: TGCAGCGCAAACACCGGCGACGAGCAGTACTTC
J gene: TRBJ2-1; V gene: TRBV7-2; D gene: TRBD2; clone size: NA; CDR3 protein: CASSKLAGLYNEQFF; CDR3 DNA: TGTGCCAGCAGCAAGCTAGCGGGGTTGTACAATGAGCAGTTCTTC
J gene: TRBJ2-2; V gene: TRBV7-9; D gene: TRBD2; clone size: NA; CDR3 protein: CASSRGTSGRAFDGELFF; CDR3 DNA: TGTGCCAGCAGCCGAGGGACTAGCGGGAGGGCCTTCGACGGGGAGCTGTTTTTT
J gene: TRBJ1-2; V gene: TRBV4-3; D gene: NA; clone size: NA; CDR3 protein: CASSQDGWDIGIYGYTF; CDR3 DNA: TGCGCCAGCAGCCAAGATGGTTGGGACATTGGAATCTATGGCTACACCTTC
J gene: TRBJ2-7; V gene: TRBV27; D gene: NA; clone size: NA; CDR3 protein: CASSSSLAADYEQYF; CDR3 DNA: TGTGCCAGCAGTTCCTCATTGGCGGCCGACTACGAGCAGTACTTC
J gene: TRBJ2-5; V gene: TRBV6-5; D gene: NA; clone size: NA; CDR3 protein: CASTDGETQYF; CDR3 DNA: TGTGCCAGCACAGATGGAGAGACCCAGTACTTC
J gene: TRBJ2-7; V gene: TRBV11-2; D gene: NA; clone size: NA; CDR3 protein: CASSLVSGEQYF; CDR3 DNA: TGTGCCAGCAGCTTAGTATCAGGCGAGCAGTACTTC
J gene: TRBJ1-6; V gene: TRBV6-1; D gene: NA; clone size: NA; CDR3 protein: CASSEDMVLNSPLHF; CDR3 DNA: TGTGCCAGCAGTGAAGATATGGTGCTTAATTCACCCCTCCACTTT
J gene: TRBJ2-1; V gene: TRBV7-6; D gene: TRBD2; clone size: NA; CDR3 protein: CASSLPREGNEQFF; CDR3 DNA: TGTGCCAGCAGCTTACCCCGGGAGGGCAATGAGCAGTTCTTC
J gene: TRBJ1-1; V gene: TRBV7-6; D gene: NA; clone size: NA; CDR3 protein: CASSDRQDTEAFF; CDR3 DNA: TGTGCCAGCAGCGACCGACAGGACACTGAAGCTTTCTTT
J gene: TRBJ1-5; V gene: TRBV27; D gene: TRBD1; clone size: NA; CDR3 protein: CASSLSGQGFYQPQHF; CDR3 DNA: TGTGCCAGCAGTTTATCAGGACAGGGGTTCTATCAGCCCCAGCATTTT
J gene: TRBJ2-2; V gene: TRBV2; D gene: NA; clone size: NA; CDR3 protein: CASSEQVQNTGELFF; CDR3 DNA: TGTGCCAGCAGTGAACAGGTACAGAACACCGGGGAGCTGTTTTTT
J gene: TRBJ2-1; V gene: TRBV27; D gene: TRBD2; clone size: NA; CDR3 protein: CASSTLAGVYNEQFF; CDR3 DNA: TGTGCCAGCAGTACTCTAGCGGGAGTCTACAATGAGCAGTTCTTC
J gene: TRBJ2-7; V gene: TRBV7-6; D gene: TRBD2; clone size: NA; CDR3 protein: CASSAASGTSGRSYEQYF; CDR3 DNA: TGTGCCAGCAGCGCGGCTTCCGGGACTAGCGGGAGGTCCTACGAGCAGTACTTC
J gene: TRBJ2-7; V gene: TRBV14; D gene: NA; clone size: NA; CDR3 protein: CASSLKPPGIPLYEQYF; CDR3 DNA: TGTGCCAGCAGCCTTAAACCTCCGGGAATTCCCCTTTACGAGCAGTACTTC
J gene: TRBJ1-1; V gene: TRBV5-4; D gene: NA; clone size: NA; CDR3 protein: CASSLVEGAEAFF; CDR3 DNA: TGTGCCAGCAGCTTGGTTGAGGGCGCTGAAGCTTTCTTT
J gene: TRBJ2-7; V gene: TRBV14; D gene: NA; clone size: once; CDR3 protein: CASSQHTGPPQEQYF; CDR3 DNA: TGTGCCAGCAGCCAGCACACTGGGCCCCCGCAGGAGCAGTACTTC
J gene: TRBJ1-1; V gene: TRBV30; D gene: NA; clone size: NA; CDR3 protein: CAWSALGPVYEAFF; CDR3 DNA: TGTGCCTGGAGTGCTCTTGGCCCCGTTTATGAAGCTTTCTTT
J gene: TRBJ1-5; V gene: TRBV19; D gene: NA; clone size: NA; CDR3 protein: CASTGNPGASNQPQHF; CDR3 DNA: TGTGCCAGTACCGGTAATCCAGGGGCAAGCAATCAGCCCCAGCATTTT